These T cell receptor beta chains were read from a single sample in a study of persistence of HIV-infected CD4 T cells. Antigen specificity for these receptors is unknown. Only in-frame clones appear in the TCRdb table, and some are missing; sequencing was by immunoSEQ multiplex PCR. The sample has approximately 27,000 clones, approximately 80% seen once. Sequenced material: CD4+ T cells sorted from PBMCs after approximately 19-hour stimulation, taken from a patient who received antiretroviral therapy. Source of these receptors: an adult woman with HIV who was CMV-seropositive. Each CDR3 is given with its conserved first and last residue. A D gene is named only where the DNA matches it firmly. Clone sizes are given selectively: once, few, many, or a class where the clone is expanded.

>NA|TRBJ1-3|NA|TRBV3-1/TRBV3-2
TGTGCCACCGCGGATTCTGGAAACACCATATATTTT
CATADSGNTIYF
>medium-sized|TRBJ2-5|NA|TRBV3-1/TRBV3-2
TGTGCCAGCAGCCAAGTGGATGGAGAGACCCAGTACTTC
CASSQVDGETQYF
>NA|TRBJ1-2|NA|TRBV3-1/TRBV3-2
TGTGCCAGCAGCCCCCCCGGGACCTTACACAGGGGCTACACCTTC
CASSPPGTLHRGYTF
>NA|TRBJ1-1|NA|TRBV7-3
TGTGCCAGCAGCCCAGGCTTGAACACTGAAGCTTTCTTT
CASSPGLNTEAFF
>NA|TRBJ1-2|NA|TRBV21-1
TGTGCCAGCAGCAAAGTGGAAGGACAGGGGTATGGCTACACCTTC
CASSKVEGQGYGYTF
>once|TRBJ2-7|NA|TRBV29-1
TGCAGCGTTGCCGGGTCCCACTACGAGCAGTACTTC
CSVAGSHYEQYF
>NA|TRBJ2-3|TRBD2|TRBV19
TGTGCCAGTAGTAAACCCCTAGCGGGGGGCTTTAGCACAGATACGCAGTATTTT
CASSKPLAGGFSTDTQYF
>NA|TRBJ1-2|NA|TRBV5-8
TGTGCCAGCAGCTTGTTAGCCGGCTATGGCTACACCTTC
CASSLLAGYGYTF
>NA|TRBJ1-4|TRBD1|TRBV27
TGTGCCAGCAGTTTATGGAGGACAGGGGGTATCGAAAAACTGTTTTTT
CASSLWRTGGIEKLFF
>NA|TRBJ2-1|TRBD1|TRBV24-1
TGTGCCACCAGTGGTGACAGGGGGAGGTACAATGAGCAGTTCTTC
CATSGDRGRYNEQFF
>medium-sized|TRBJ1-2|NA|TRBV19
TGTGCCAGTAGTCGCCGTGCGGGGGCCCAAGGGCGGAATGGCTACACCTTC
CASSRRAGAQGRNGYTF
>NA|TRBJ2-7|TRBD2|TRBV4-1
TGCGCCAGCAGCCAAAGGAGCGGGGCCCCCTACGAGCAGTACTTC
CASSQRSGAPYEQYF
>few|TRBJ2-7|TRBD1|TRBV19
TGTGCCAGTACCCCCACCTCGGACAGGGTAGAGCAGTACTTC
CASTPTSDRVEQYF
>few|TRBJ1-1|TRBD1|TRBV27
TGTGCCAGCAGTTCACAGGGGATGGTAACTGAAGCTTTCTTT
CASSSQGMVTEAFF
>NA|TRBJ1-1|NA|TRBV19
TGTGCCAGTAGTATAGTTGGCTCCCTCACTGAAGCTTTCTTT
CASSIVGSLTEAFF
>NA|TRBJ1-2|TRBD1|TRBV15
TGTGCCACCAGCAGCCGGGACAGGGGTCGTAAGAACTATGGCTACACCTTC
CATSSRDRGRKNYGYTF
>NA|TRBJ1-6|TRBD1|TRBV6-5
TGTGCCGGGCGGGACAGGGAAGAATCACCCCTCCACTTT
CAGRDREESPLHF
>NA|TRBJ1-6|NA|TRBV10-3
TGTGCCATCAGTGAGCAGGGGAATGACTCACCCCTCCACTTT
CAISEQGNDSPLHF
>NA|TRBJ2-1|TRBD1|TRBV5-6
TGTGCCAGCAGCGATGGAGGGGACAGGGCTCATGAGCAGTTCTTC
CASSDGGDRAHEQFF
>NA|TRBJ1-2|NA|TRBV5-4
TGTGCCAGCAGCTTGCACAGAGACTATGGCTACACCTTC
CASSLHRDYGYTF
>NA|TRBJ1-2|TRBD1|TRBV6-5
TGTGCCAGCTCCCCGGACAGGGGGAGGAGGAGCTTC
CASSPDRGRRSF
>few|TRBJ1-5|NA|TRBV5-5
TGTGCCAGCAGTTCAATCCTGGACAGTTTAGGCAATCAGCCCCAGCATTTT
CASSSILDSLGNQPQHF
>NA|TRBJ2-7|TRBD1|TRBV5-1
TGCGCCAGCAGCTTCCGGAGTGACAGGGTTAACGAGCAGTACTTC
CASSFRSDRVNEQYF
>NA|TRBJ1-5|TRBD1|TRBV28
TGTGCCAGCAGTTCCCAGGGGGACAGCAATCAGCCCCAGCATTTT
CASSSQGDSNQPQHF
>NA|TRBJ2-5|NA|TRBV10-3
TGTGCCATCGGCGCAGGGAGGAGGGAGACCCAGTACTTC
CAIGAGRRETQYF
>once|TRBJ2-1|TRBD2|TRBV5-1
TGCGCCAGCAGCTTAAGACCCGGGGGGGAGCAGTTCTTC
CASSLRPGGEQFF
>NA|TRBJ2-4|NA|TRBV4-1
TGCGCCAGCAGCCAAGGAGAACACGTAAACATTCAGTACTTC
CASSQGEHVNIQYF
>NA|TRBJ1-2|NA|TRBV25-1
TGTGCCAGCAGTCAGGGACCGCCTTTAAGCTATGGCTACACCTTC
CASSQGPPLSYGYTF
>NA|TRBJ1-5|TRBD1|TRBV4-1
TGCGCCAGCAGTCGTGACAGGGCGTACAATCAGCCCCAGCATTTT
CASSRDRAYNQPQHF
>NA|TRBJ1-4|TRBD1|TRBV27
TGTGCCAGCAGTAACAGACAGGGTTCTTGGGAAAAACTGTTTTTT
CASSNRQGSWEKLFF
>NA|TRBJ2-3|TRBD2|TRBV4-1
TGCGCCAGCAGCCTAGACTGGCGGGGGTCGATGGATACGCAGTATTTT
CASSLDWRGSMDTQYF
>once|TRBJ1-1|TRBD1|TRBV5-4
TGTGCCAGCAGCGAGAACAGGGGGAGGAACACTGAAGCTTTCTTT
CASSENRGRNTEAFF
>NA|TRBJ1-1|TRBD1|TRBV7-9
TGTGCCAGCAGCGTACAGGGGCGGAACACTGAAGCTTTCTTT
CASSVQGRNTEAFF
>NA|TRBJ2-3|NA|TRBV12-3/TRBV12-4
TGTGCCAGCAGTTTTGGCCAGCCTGATACGCAGTATTTT
CASSFGQPDTQYF
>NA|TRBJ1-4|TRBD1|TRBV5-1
TGCGCCAGCAGCTCCTTTGGGGACAGTAATGAAAAACTGTTTTTT
CASSSFGDSNEKLFF
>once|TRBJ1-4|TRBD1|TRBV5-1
TGCGCCAGCAGTGCAGGGGGCAATGAAAAACTGTTTTTT
CASSAGGNEKLFF
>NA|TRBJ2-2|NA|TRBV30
TGTGCCGCTGGGCGGCTGACCGGGGAGCTGTTTTTT
CAAGRLTGELFF
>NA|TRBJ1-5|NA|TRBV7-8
TGTGCCAGCAGCTTAGCGGTTCAGGGTTGGGGCAATCAGCCCCAGCATTTT
CASSLAVQGWGNQPQHF
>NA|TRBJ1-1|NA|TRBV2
TGTGCCAGCAGTCCTCAAGGGCGGGCTTTCTTT
CASSPQGRAFF
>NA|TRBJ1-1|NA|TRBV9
TGTGCCAGCAGCGTAAAGGGGGGGACTGAAGCTTTCTTT
CASSVKGGTEAFF
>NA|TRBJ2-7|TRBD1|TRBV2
TGTGCCAGCAGTGGGGGGACAGGGGGCTACGAGCAGTACTTC
CASSGGTGGYEQYF
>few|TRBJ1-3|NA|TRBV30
TGTGCCTGGGGGCTCGGGGGAGGAAACACCATATATTTT
CAWGLGGGNTIYF
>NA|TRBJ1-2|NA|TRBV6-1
TGTGCCAGCAGTGAAGGTTGGGCAGTGTCTGGCTACACCTTC
CASSEGWAVSGYTF
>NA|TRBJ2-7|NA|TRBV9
TGTGCCAGCAGCGGAGGCGACTCCGGGACCCCAAACTCCTACGAGCAGTACTTC
CASSGGDSGTPNSYEQYF
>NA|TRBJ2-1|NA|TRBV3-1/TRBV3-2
TGTGCCAGCAGCGGATACCAAAATGAGCAGTTCTTC
CASSGYQNEQFF
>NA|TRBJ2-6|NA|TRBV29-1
TGCAGCGCCGGGGATATCTCTGGGGCCAACGTCCTGACTTTC
CSAGDISGANVLTF
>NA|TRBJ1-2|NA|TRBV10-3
TGTGCCATCAGTCAGGGAAATGATTATGGCTACACCTTC
CAISQGNDYGYTF
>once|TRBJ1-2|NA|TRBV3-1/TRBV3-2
TGTGCCAGCAGCCAAGAATTGGGTCGAGATGGCTACACCTTC
CASSQELGRDGYTF
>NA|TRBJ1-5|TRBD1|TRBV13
TGTGCCAGCAGCCGAGGACAGGGGCAGCCCCAGCATTTT
CASSRGQGQPQHF
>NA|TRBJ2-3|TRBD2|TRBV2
TGTGCCAGCAGTGTAGGCGGGGGGGCCGTGGATACGCAGTATTTT
CASSVGGGAVDTQYF
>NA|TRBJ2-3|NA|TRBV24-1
TGTGCCACCTCTATAGGGGGGGCATCGGATACGCAGTATTTT
CATSIGGASDTQYF
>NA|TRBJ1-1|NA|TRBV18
TGTGCCAGCTCACCCCCCCCGGGACTGAACACTGAAGCTTTCTTT
CASSPPPGLNTEAFF
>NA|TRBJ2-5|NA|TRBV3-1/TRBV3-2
TGTGCCAGCAGCCATCCCCACTCCGAGACCCAGTACTTC
CASSHPHSETQYF
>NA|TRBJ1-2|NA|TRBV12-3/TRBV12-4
TGTGCCAGCAGTAAAGGGAACTATGGCTACACCTTC
CASSKGNYGYTF
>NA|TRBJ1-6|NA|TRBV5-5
TGTGCCAGCAGCTTGAGTGGATTGGGTTCCTATAATTCACCCCTCCACTTT
CASSLSGLGSYNSPLHF
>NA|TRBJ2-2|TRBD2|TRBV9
TGTGCCAGCAGCCCAAAGGGACTAGCGGGGGGGGAGCTGTTTTTT
CASSPKGLAGGELFF